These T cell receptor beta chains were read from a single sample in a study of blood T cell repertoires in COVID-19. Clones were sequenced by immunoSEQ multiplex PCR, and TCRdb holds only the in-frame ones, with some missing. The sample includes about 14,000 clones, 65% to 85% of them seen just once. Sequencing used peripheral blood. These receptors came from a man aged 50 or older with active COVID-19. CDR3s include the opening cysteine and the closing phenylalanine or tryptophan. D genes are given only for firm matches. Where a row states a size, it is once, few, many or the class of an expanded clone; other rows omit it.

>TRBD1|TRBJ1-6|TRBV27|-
TGTGCCAGCAGTTTGCGTGACAGGGGGCAATCACCCCTCCACTTT
CASSLRDRGQSPLHF
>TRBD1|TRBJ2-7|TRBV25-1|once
TGTGCCAGCAGTTTACAGGGGTACGAGCAGTACTTC
CASSLQGYEQYF
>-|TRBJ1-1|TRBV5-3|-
TGTGCCAGAAGCTTGGGCCCCAGGGACACTGAAGCTTTCTTT
CARSLGPRDTEAFF
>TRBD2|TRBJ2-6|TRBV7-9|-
TGTGCCAGCAGCTCCGCAACTAGCGGGACGTATGGGGCCAACGTCCTGACTTTC
CASSSATSGTYGANVLTF
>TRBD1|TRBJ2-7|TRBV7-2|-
TGTGCCAGCAGCTTAGAGGGGACAGGGAACTACGAGCAGTACTTC
CASSLEGTGNYEQYF
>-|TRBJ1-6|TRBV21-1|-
TGTGCCAGCAGCAAAACAACAGGGCACCGCTATAATTCACCCCTCCACTTT
CASSKTTGHRYNSPLHF
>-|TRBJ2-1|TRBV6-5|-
TGTGCCAGCAGTTATGATCTTACAGGATCCTACAATGAGCAGTTCTTC
CASSYDLTGSYNEQFF
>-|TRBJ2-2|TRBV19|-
TGTGCCAGTAGTAAGGAGGGATTGAACACCGGGGAGCTGTTTTTT
CASSKEGLNTGELFF
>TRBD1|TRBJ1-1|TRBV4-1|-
TGCGCCAGCAGCCATGGACAGGACACTGAAGCTTTCTTT
CASSHGQDTEAFF
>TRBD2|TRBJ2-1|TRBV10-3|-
TGTGCCATCAGTGAGTCAGTAGCGGGAGAGTATGAGCAGTTCTTC
CAISESVAGEYEQFF
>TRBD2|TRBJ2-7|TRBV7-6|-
TGTGCCAGCAGCTCCCATAGCGGGAGGTCCTACGAGCAGTACTTC
CASSSHSGRSYEQYF
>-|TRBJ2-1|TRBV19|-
TGTGCCAGTAGTCCACCAGGGTACTACAATGAGCAGTTCTTC
CASSPPGYYNEQFF
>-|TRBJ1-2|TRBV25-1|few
TGTGCCAGCAGCCGGACAGAGAACTATGGCTACACCTTC
CASSRTENYGYTF
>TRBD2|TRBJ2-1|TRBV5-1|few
TGCGCCAGCAGCGGCGGGGGTGAGCAGTTCTTC
CASSGGGEQFF
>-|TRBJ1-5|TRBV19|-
TGTGCCAGTAGTCTCACAGGGAATAGCAATCAGCCCCAGCATTTT
CASSLTGNSNQPQHF
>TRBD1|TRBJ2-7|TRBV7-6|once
TGTGCCAGCAGCCAAGGGGGCGGCGAGCAGTACTTC
CASSQGGGEQYF
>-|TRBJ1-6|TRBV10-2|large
TGCGCCACCGAACAGGGAGATTCACCCCTCCACTTT
CATEQGDSPLHF
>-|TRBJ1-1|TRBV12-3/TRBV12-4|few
TGTGCCAGCACCCTGGGTCCTAGCACTGAAGCTTTCTTT
CASTLGPSTEAFF
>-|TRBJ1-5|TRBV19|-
TGTGCCAGTAAGGAGGGCTCTAGCAATCAGCCCCAGCATTTT
CASKEGSSNQPQHF
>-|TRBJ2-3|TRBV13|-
TGTGCCAGCAGCCCCACCCTAACGGATACGCAGTATTTT
CASSPTLTDTQYF
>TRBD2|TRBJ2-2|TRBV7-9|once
TGTGCCAGCAGCCCCCGGGAGGGCACCGGGGAGCTGTTTTTT
CASSPREGTGELFF
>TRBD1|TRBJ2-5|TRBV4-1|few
TGCGCCAGCAGCCAAGACGCAGGGGGACAGTATGGGACCCAGTACTTC
CASSQDAGGQYGTQYF
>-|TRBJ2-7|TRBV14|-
TGTGCCAGCAGCCCCCCCGGGGACGAGCAGTACTTC
CASSPPGDEQYF
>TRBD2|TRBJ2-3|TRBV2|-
TGTGCCAGCACGGGACTAGCGGGAAGCACAGATACGCAGTATTTT
CASTGLAGSTDTQYF
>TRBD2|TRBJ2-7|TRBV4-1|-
TGCGCCAGCAGCCAAGGGGAGCGGCGGGAGTCCTACGAGCAGTACTTC
CASSQGERRESYEQYF
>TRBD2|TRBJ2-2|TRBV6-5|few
TGTGCCGGCGGGGGGGGCAAACCCGGGGAGCTGTTTTTT
CAGGGGKPGELFF
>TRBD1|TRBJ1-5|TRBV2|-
TGTGCCAGCAGCACAGGGGAATATAGCAATCAGCCCCAGCATTTT
CASSTGEYSNQPQHF
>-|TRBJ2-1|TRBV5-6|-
TGTGCCAGCAGCTTGGGAGGGATTGAGCAGTTCTTC
CASSLGGIEQFF
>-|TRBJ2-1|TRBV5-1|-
TGCGCCAGCAGCCCCCCGGAGGGGCCCTCCTACAATGAGCAGTTCTTC
CASSPPEGPSYNEQFF
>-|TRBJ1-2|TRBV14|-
TGTGCCAGCAGCCCTACCGCTCGGGTTAGCTATGGCTACACCTTC
CASSPTARVSYGYTF
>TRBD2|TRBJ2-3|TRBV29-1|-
TGCAGCGTCGAAATCGGACTAGCAGCAGATACGCAGTATTTT
CSVEIGLAADTQYF
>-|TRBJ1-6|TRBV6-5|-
TGTGCCAGCAGTCCGGACAGAGCGAATTCACCCCTCCACTTT
CASSPDRANSPLHF
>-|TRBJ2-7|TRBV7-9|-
TGTGCCAGCAGCCCCCCCGGGACAAACTACGAGCAGTACTTC
CASSPPGTNYEQYF
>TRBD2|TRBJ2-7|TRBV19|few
TGTGCCAGTAGTTTGAAGCGGGAGTCGGGCTACGAGCAGTACTTC
CASSLKRESGYEQYF
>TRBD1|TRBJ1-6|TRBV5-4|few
TGTGCCAGCAGCACCGTTGGACAGGGGGGATCCTATAATTCACCCCTCCACTTT
CASSTVGQGGSYNSPLHF
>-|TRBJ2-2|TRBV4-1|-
TGCGCCAGCAGCCAAGAAGGGAGGAGGGGGAGGGAGCCCGGGGAGCTGTTTTTT
CASSQEGRRGREPGELFF
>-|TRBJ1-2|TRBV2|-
TGTGCCAGCAGTAAGAAGCCCGACAGAAGTGGTTTAGGCTACACCTTC
CASSKKPDRSGLGYTF